This is a list of T cell receptor beta chains from one sample in a study of T cell responses to AZD1222 COVID-19 vaccine. TCRdb keeps only in-frame clones here, not all; method: immunoSEQ multiplex PCR. The data show about 96,000 clones, roughly 90% seen once. This sample comprised peripheral blood, obtained on day 0 of AZD1222 vaccination. The receptors here all came from an adult in good health. CDR3s include the opening cysteine and the closing phenylalanine or tryptophan. D genes are given only for firm matches. Size values are once, few and many counts, or a class for expanded clones, and some rows have none.

V	D	size	J	DNA	CDR3
TRBV2	.	.	TRBJ1-1	TGTGCCAGCAGTTCCTGGGGTACTGAAGCTTTCTTT	CASSSWGTEAFF
TRBV5-1	.	.	TRBJ1-1	TGCGCCAGCAGTCAGACAGTGAACACTGAAGCTTTCTTT	CASSQTVNTEAFF
TRBV4-3	.	.	TRBJ2-2	TGCGCCAGCAGCCAAGATATTAGCTTCGGGGAGCTGTTTTTT	CASSQDISFGELFF
TRBV9	.	.	TRBJ2-1	TGTGCCAGCAGCGTAGAGGGCGGGCGGCCCTCCTACAATGAGCAGTTCTTC	CASSVEGGRPSYNEQFF
TRBV11-2	TRBD2	.	TRBJ2-7	TGTGCCAGCAGCCCCCTAGGGCGGGAGGGCCACGGGCAGTACTTC	CASSPLGREGHGQYF
TRBV6-5	TRBD2	.	TRBJ2-7	TGTGCCAGCAGGGTTAGCGGGAGAGCCTACGAGCAGTACTTC	CASRVSGRAYEQYF
TRBV7-3	.	.	TRBJ2-5	TGTGCCAGCAGCTTATACGGCCCAGAAGATTTGGGCTACCAAGAGACCCAGTACTTC	CASSLYGPEDLGYQETQYF
TRBV6-5	.	.	TRBJ1-1	TGTGCCAGCAGGTGGACGGGGAACACTGAAGCTTTCTTT	CASRWTGNTEAFF
TRBV7-9	.	.	TRBJ1-3	TGTGCCAGCAGCCCCAGATCTGTTTCTGGAAACACCATATATTTT	CASSPRSVSGNTIYF
TRBV2	TRBD2	.	TRBJ2-1	TGTGCCAGCAGTGTATCGGGACTAGGTTCCCATGAGCAGTTCTTC	CASSVSGLGSHEQFF
TRBV6-5	TRBD1	.	TRBJ2-6	TGTGCCAGCAGTTGGACAGGAGCTGGGGCCAACGTCCTGACTTTC	CASSWTGAGANVLTF
TRBV9	TRBD2	once	TRBJ2-7	TGTGCCAGCAGCCCAATAAGCGGGGGTTACGAGCAGTACTTC	CASSPISGGYEQYF
TRBV5-1	.	.	TRBJ1-5	TGCGCCAGCAGCGTGGCTGGCGCCAGAGTTAGCAATCAGCCCCAGCATTTT	CASSVAGARVSNQPQHF
TRBV27	.	.	TRBJ2-2	TGTGCCAGCAGTTTAATAGCCGGGGAGCTGTTTTTT	CASSLIAGELFF
TRBV3-1/TRBV3-2	.	once	TRBJ2-2	TGTGCCAGCAGCCTCCACGAGAGTAAATCCCGGGAGCTGTTTTTT	CASSLHESKSRELFF
TRBV4-1	TRBD1	.	TRBJ1-1	TGCGCCAGCACACAGACAGGGAGCAAAGCTTTCTTT	CASTQTGSKAFF
TRBV27	.	.	TRBJ1-5	TGTGCCAGCAGCCGGACACACAGGGGCAATCAGCCCCAGCATTTT	CASSRTHRGNQPQHF
TRBV6-4	.	few	TRBJ1-2	TGTGCCAGCAGTGAGGGCCAGGGGAGCTATGGCTACACCTTC	CASSEGQGSYGYTF
TRBV19	.	.	TRBJ2-2	TGTGCCAGTAGTGTGAAAAGGGCCGGGGAGCTGTTTTTT	CASSVKRAGELFF
TRBV2	.	.	TRBJ1-5	TGTGCCAGTAGAGATAGCAATCAGCCCCAGCATTTT	CASRDSNQPQHF
TRBV7-9	.	.	TRBJ1-4	TGTGCCAGCAGCTTATTAGGTTTGGATGAAAAACTGTTTTTT	CASSLLGLDEKLFF
TRBV19	TRBD1	.	TRBJ1-1	TGTGCCAGTAGTATCCGCCCGGGACAGGGACTAAACACTGAAGCTTTCTTT	CASSIRPGQGLNTEAFF
TRBV4-1	TRBD2	.	TRBJ2-1	TGCGCCAGCAGCCCCCTGGGACTAGCGGCCTACAATGAGCAGTTCTTC	CASSPLGLAAYNEQFF
TRBV27	.	.	TRBJ2-2	TGTGCCAGCAGAAGGATATGGGACACCGGGGAGCTGTTTTTT	CASRRIWDTGELFF
TRBV6-4	TRBD1	.	TRBJ2-6	TGTGCCAGCAGTGACGAGGGGGCCGGAGGGGCCAACGTCCTGACTTTC	CASSDEGAGGANVLTF
TRBV7-3	TRBD2	.	TRBJ2-7	TGTGCCAGCAGCCTCAGAGGCGGACTAGCGGGAGACCGAAGCGGCGAGCAGTACTTC	CASSLRGGLAGDRSGEQYF
TRBV28	TRBD1	.	TRBJ1-5	TGTGCCAGCAGTTGGGACAGGGTGAGTCAGCCCCAGCATTTT	CASSWDRVSQPQHF
TRBV4-1	TRBD2	.	TRBJ2-7	TGCGCCAGCAGCCAAGTGGCCGGGACTAGCGGTACGTACGAGCAGTACTTC	CASSQVAGTSGTYEQYF
TRBV25-1	.	.	TRBJ2-5	TGTGCCAGCAGTGAGCCATCCGGGACGAAAGAGACCCAGTACTTC	CASSEPSGTKETQYF
TRBV3-1/TRBV3-2	.	.	TRBJ2-7	TGTGCCAGCAGCCCGCGCCGAGAGTACGAGCAGTACTTC	CASSPRREYEQYF
TRBV7-8	TRBD2	.	TRBJ2-2	TGTGCCAGCAGCTTTCCTAGCGGCGCGAACACCGGGGAGCTGTTTTTT	CASSFPSGANTGELFF
TRBV5-1	.	.	TRBJ2-7	TGCGCCAGCAGCTTGCCAGGGTTAACCTACGAGCAGTACTTC	CASSLPGLTYEQYF
TRBV18	TRBD1	.	TRBJ2-5	TGTGCCAGCTCACCGGGACAGGTACAAGAGACCCAGTACTTC	CASSPGQVQETQYF
TRBV25-1	TRBD2	.	TRBJ2-3	TGTGCCAGCAGTAAACCCCCGGGACTAGCGGGAACAGATACGCAGTATTTT	CASSKPPGLAGTDTQYF
TRBV19	TRBD1	.	TRBJ2-7	TGTGCCAGTAGTATAGGAAGGGGGCAAGAGCAGTACTTC	CASSIGRGQEQYF
TRBV28	TRBD1	once	TRBJ2-1	TGTGCCAGCAGTTTCGAGACAGGGGCGGATGAGCAGTTCTTC	CASSFETGADEQFF